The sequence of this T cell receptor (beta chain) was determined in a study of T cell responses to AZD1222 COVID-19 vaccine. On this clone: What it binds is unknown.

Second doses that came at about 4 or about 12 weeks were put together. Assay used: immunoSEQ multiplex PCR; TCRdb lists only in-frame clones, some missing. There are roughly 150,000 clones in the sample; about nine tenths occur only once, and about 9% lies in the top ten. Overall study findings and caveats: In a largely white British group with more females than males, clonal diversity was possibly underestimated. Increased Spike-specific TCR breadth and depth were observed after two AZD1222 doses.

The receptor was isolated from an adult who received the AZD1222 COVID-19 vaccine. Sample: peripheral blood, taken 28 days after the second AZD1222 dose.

CDR3 region: CASSTGLAGGGEQYF. CDR3 DNA sequence: TGTGCCAGCTCAACGGGACTAGCGGGAGGAGGAGAGCAGTACTTC. The chain combines TRBV18 with TRBJ2-7, with TRBD2 matching 15 bases. The length of the CDR3 is 15 residues. The germline CDR1 and CDR2 sequences are KGHSH and LQKENI. The junction had 6 bases not matched to a gene; V was cut back by 5 bases and J by 7 bases.